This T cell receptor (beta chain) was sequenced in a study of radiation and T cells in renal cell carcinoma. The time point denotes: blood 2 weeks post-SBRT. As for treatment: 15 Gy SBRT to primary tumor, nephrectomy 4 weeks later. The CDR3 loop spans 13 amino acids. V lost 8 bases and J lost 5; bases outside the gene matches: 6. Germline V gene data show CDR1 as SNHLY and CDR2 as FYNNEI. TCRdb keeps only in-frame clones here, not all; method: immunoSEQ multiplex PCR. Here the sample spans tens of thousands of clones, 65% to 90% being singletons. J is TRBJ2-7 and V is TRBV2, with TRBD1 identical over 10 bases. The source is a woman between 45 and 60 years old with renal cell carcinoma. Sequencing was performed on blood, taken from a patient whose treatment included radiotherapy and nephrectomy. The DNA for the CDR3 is TGTGCCAGCCTAAGGACAGGGGGACACGAGCAGTACTTC. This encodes CASLRTGGHEQYF.